A selection of T cell receptor beta chains follows, all from one sample in a study of blood T cell repertoires in COVID-19. The protocol was immunoSEQ multiplex PCR, while the TCRdb copy is restricted to in-frame clones and leaves out a portion. The table lists a few hundred thousand clones, 88% of them singletons, with 4% in the top ten. Material for sequencing was peripheral blood. Source of these receptors: a man aged 55 to 69 who had recovered from COVID-19. Each CDR3 is given with its conserved first and last residue. The order of the fields is clone size, V gene, J gene, D gene, CDR3 protein, CDR3 DNA. D genes are given only for firm matches. Size values are once, few and many counts, or a class for expanded clones, and some rows have none.

.	TRBV4-1	TRBJ2-3	TRBD2	CASSLGAGTSGYKSSQYF	TGCGCCAGCAGCCTAGGAGCCGGGACTAGCGGGTATAAGTCCTCGCAGTATTTT
.	TRBV5-1	TRBJ1-1	TRBD1	CASSLTGGTEAFF	TGCGCCAGCAGCTTAACAGGGGGCACTGAAGCTTTCTTT
few	TRBV20-1	TRBJ1-3	.	CSASKGRDTYGNTIYF	TGCAGTGCTAGTAAGGGTCGGGACACCTATGGAAACACCATATATTTT
.	TRBV6-6	TRBJ2-7	TRBD1	CASLERQGVSEQYF	TGTGCCTCCCTCGAGAGACAGGGGGTATCCGAGCAGTACTTC
.	TRBV7-2	TRBJ2-1	TRBD2	CASSSGLAGGLEQFF	TGTGCCAGCAGCTCCGGACTAGCGGGGGGGCTTGAGCAGTTCTTC
.	TRBV19	TRBJ1-6	TRBD1	CASTAKGTGSLRRGGRYNSPLHF	TGTGCCAGTACCGCAAAGGGGACAGGGAGTCTGCGCCGCGGGGGGAGATATAATTCACCCCTCCACTTT
.	TRBV7-9	TRBJ2-3	TRBD2	CATTPGLPTDTQYF	TGTGCCACAACTCCGGGACTACCCACAGATACGCAGTATTTT
.	TRBV25-1	TRBJ1-1	.	CASTSRRISEAFF	TGTGCCAGCACCTCACGTAGAATCTCTGAAGCTTTCTTT
.	TRBV20-1	TRBJ1-2	.	CSASRTGLSNYGYTF	TGCAGTGCTAGTCGAACAGGGCTTTCTAACTATGGCTACACCTTC
.	TRBV3-1/TRBV3-2	TRBJ1-5	.	CASSQDRSRGDQPQHF	TGTGCCAGCAGCCAAGACAGGTCCCGCGGGGATCAGCCCCAGCATTTT
.	TRBV4-1	TRBJ1-2	TRBD1	CASSQGAGGLYGYTF	TGCGCCAGCAGCCAAGGGGCAGGGGGACTCTATGGCTACACCTTC
.	TRBV5-4	TRBJ2-7	TRBD2	CASSPSGGLYEQYF	TGTGCCAGCAGCCCTTCGGGGGGGCTCTACGAGCAGTACTTC
once	TRBV4-1	TRBJ2-7	.	CASSQVKTPYEQYF	TGCGCCAGCAGCCAAGTTAAGACACCCTACGAGCAGTACTTC
.	TRBV7-3	TRBJ2-1	.	CASSLHSTGYNEQFF	TGTGCCAGCAGCTTGCACTCTACTGGCTACAATGAGCAGTTCTTC
few	TRBV5-3	TRBJ1-1	TRBD1	CARSCSPGTGSRTAEAFF	TGTGCCAGAAGCTGCTCACCCGGGACAGGGTCCCGAACCGCTGAAGCTTTCTTT
.	TRBV2	TRBJ2-7	TRBD2	CASAASGVEQYF	TGTGCCAGCGCGGCTAGCGGGGTCGAGCAGTACTTC
.	TRBV7-9	TRBJ1-4	TRBD1	CASSLATGGGEKLFF	TGTGCCAGCAGCTTAGCGACAGGGGGAGGTGAAAAACTGTTTTTT
once	TRBV7-9	TRBJ1-4	TRBD1	CASSPDQGGAYEKLFF	TGTGCCAGCAGCCCCGACCAGGGGGGTGCGTATGAAAAACTGTTTTTT
.	TRBV5-1	TRBJ1-1	TRBD1	CASSWGQGYTEAFF	TGCGCCAGCAGCTGGGGACAGGGATACACTGAAGCTTTCTTT
.	TRBV4-1	TRBJ1-2	.	CASSHPDSYGYTF	TGCGCCAGCAGCCATCCTGACAGCTATGGCTACACCTTC
.	TRBV4-1	TRBJ1-2	TRBD1	CASSQEQGNYGYTF	TGCGCCAGCAGCCAAGAACAGGGGAACTATGGCTACACCTTC
.	TRBV11-2	TRBJ2-7	.	CASSPETTTYEQYF	TGTGCCAGCAGCCCCGAGACTACTACCTACGAGCAGTACTTC
.	TRBV18	TRBJ2-4	.	CASSPGTLAKNIQYF	TGTGCCAGCTCACCAGGTACTTTGGCCAAAAACATTCAGTACTTC
.	TRBV5-4	TRBJ1-4	.	CASSKAGATNEKLFF	TGTGCCAGCAGCAAAGCCGGTGCAACTAATGAAAAACTGTTTTTT
.	TRBV7-3	TRBJ2-1	.	CASSSTGAGAHYNEQFF	TGTGCCAGCAGCTCCACGGGGGCGGGGGCCCACTACAATGAGCAGTTCTTC
.	TRBV2	TRBJ2-7	.	CASRTPEMGAAKYEQYF	TGTGCCAGCAGAACTCCAGAAATGGGGGCTGCGAAGTACGAGCAGTACTTC
.	TRBV10-3	TRBJ2-3	TRBD2	CASDSGGADTQYF	TGTGCCAGCGACAGCGGGGGGGCAGATACGCAGTATTTT
.	TRBV19	TRBJ1-5	.	CASTVGVWNQPQHF	TGTGCCAGTACCGTCGGGGTCTGGAATCAGCCCCAGCATTTT
.	TRBV7-2	TRBJ2-3	TRBD2	CASSLRAGGRFLSTDTQYF	TGTGCCAGCAGCTTAAGGGCGGGGGGGCGTTTCTTGAGCACAGATACGCAGTATTTT
few	TRBV2	TRBJ1-2	TRBD1	CASQGGTGTGSGYTF	TGTGCCAGCCAAGGGGGAACCGGGACAGGGTCTGGCTACACCTTC
.	TRBV27	TRBJ2-1	.	CASSPRPGYEQFF	TGTGCCAGCAGTCCCCGCCCGGGTTATGAGCAGTTCTTC
.	TRBV7-2	TRBJ1-3	.	CASSPRGSSGNTIYF	TGTGCCAGCAGCCCCCGGGGGTCCTCTGGAAACACCATATATTTT
.	TRBV14	TRBJ2-1	.	CASSHQNRGGTYNEQFF	TGTGCCAGCAGCCACCAAAATCGAGGGGGAACCTACAATGAGCAGTTCTTC
.	TRBV15	TRBJ2-7	TRBD1	CATSSFGQGAYEQYF	TGTGCCACCAGCAGCTTTGGACAGGGGGCCTACGAGCAGTACTTC
.	TRBV10-3	TRBJ1-2	TRBD1	CAISQDRGDGYTF	TGTGCCATCAGTCAGGACAGGGGTGATGGCTACACCTTC
.	TRBV29-1	TRBJ2-3	TRBD2	CSARRGLGTDTQYF	TGCAGCGCCCGAAGGGGACTAGGAACAGATACGCAGTATTTT
.	TRBV9	TRBJ2-1	TRBD1	CASSPPSGTGETEQFF	TGTGCCAGCAGCCCCCCATCCGGGACAGGGGAGACTGAGCAGTTCTTC
.	TRBV7-9	TRBJ1-2	.	CASSPAPDTNYGYTF	TGTGCCAGCAGCCCCGCCCCTGACACCAACTATGGCTACACCTTC
.	TRBV3-1/TRBV3-2	TRBJ2-2	.	CASSHPGARGSGELFF	TGTGCCAGCAGCCATCCAGGGGCCCGGGGCTCCGGGGAGCTGTTTTTT
.	TRBV10-3	TRBJ2-1	TRBD2	CAISEMGGGASNEQFF	TGTGCCATCAGTGAGATGGGCGGGGGGGCCTCGAATGAGCAGTTCTTC
.	TRBV5-1	TRBJ1-2	.	CASSLARQGGYGYTF	TGCGCCAGCAGCTTGGCTCGGCAAGGGGGCTATGGCTACACCTTC
.	TRBV9	TRBJ2-5	.	CASSVGAGPETQYF	TGTGCCAGCAGCGTAGGCGCGGGACCAGAGACCCAGTACTTC
.	TRBV7-9	TRBJ1-5	.	CASSFSHRGGPFSNQPQHF	TGTGCCAGCAGTTTCTCACACCGAGGGGGTCCATTTAGCAATCAGCCCCAGCATTTT
.	TRBV30	TRBJ1-3	TRBD1	CAWSGDRVSGNTIYF	TGTGCCTGGAGTGGGGACAGAGTCTCTGGAAACACCATATATTTT
.	TRBV27	TRBJ1-1	.	CASSNLRITEAFF	TGTGCCAGCAGTAACCTCAGGATTACTGAAGCTTTCTTT
.	TRBV6-2/TRBV6-3	TRBJ2-2	TRBD2	CASSRGLAGVTGELFF	TGTGCCAGCAGCCGCGGACTAGCGGGGGTCACCGGGGAGCTGTTTTTT
.	TRBV6-2/TRBV6-3	TRBJ2-5	.	CASSQSSGGTWDSQETQYF	TGTGCCAGCAGTCAATCCTCGGGCGGGACCTGGGACAGCCAAGAGACCCAGTACTTC
.	TRBV18	TRBJ2-5	.	CASSPGLAETQYF	TGTGCCAGCTCACCAGGCTTGGCAGAGACCCAGTACTTC
.	TRBV28	TRBJ2-5	TRBD1	CASSLTGGVEETQYF	TGTGCCAGCAGTCTGACAGGGGGTGTTGAAGAGACCCAGTACTTC
once	TRBV4-2	TRBJ2-1	.	CASSQDSSTSSYNEQFF	TGTGCCAGCAGCCAAGATTCAAGTACCAGCTCCTACAATGAGCAGTTCTTC
.	TRBV9	TRBJ1-3	.	CASSGGTSPSGNTIYF	TGTGCCAGCAGCGGTGGGACATCCCCCTCTGGAAACACCATATATTTT
few	TRBV11-2	TRBJ1-4	TRBD1	CASSPRDRVNEKLFF	TGTGCCAGCAGCCCGAGGGACAGGGTTAATGAAAAACTGTTTTTT
.	TRBV15	TRBJ2-1	.	CATSTLYNEQFF	TGTGCCACCAGCACCCTTTACAATGAGCAGTTCTTC